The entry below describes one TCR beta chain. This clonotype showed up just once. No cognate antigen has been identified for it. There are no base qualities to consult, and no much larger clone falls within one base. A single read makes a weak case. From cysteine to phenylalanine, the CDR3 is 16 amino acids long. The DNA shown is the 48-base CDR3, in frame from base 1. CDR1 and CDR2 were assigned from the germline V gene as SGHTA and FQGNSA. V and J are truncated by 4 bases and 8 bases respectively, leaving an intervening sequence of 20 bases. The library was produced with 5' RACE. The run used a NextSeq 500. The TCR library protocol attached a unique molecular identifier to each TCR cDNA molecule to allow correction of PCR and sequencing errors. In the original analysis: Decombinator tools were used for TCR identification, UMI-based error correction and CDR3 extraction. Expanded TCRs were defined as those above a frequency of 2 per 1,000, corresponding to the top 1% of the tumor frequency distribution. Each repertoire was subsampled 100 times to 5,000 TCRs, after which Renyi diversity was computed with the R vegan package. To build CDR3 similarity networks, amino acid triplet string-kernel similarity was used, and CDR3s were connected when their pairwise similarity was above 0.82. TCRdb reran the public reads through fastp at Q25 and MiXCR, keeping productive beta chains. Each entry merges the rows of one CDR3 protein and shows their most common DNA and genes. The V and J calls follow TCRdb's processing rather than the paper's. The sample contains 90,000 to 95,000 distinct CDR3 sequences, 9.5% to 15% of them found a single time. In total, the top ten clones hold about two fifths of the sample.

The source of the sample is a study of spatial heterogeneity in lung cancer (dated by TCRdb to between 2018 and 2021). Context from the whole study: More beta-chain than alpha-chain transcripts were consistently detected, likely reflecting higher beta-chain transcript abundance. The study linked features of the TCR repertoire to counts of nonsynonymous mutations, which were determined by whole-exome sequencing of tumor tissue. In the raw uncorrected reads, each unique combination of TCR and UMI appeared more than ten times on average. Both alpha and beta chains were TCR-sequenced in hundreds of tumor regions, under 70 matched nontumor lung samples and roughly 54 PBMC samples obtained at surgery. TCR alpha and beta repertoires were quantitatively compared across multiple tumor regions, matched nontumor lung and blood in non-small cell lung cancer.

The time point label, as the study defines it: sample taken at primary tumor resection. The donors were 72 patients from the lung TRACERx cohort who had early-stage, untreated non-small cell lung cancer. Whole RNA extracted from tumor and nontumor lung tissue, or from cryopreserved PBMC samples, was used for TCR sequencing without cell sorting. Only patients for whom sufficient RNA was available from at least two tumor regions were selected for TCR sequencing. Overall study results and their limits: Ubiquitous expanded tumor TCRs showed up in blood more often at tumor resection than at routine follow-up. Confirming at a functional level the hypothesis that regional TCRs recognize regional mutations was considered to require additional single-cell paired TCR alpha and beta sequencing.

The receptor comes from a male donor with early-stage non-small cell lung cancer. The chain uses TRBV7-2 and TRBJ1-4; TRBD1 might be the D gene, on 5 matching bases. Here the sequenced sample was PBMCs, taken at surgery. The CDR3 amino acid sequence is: CASSSFPRGRDEKLFF. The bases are TGTGCCAGCAGCTCGTTCCCCCGGGGAAGGGACGAAAAACTGTTTTTT.